These 25 T cell receptor beta chains were sequenced from one sample in a study of blood T cell repertoires in COVID-19. TCRdb keeps only in-frame clones here, not all; method: immunoSEQ multiplex PCR. The sample contains around 68,000 clones, more than 80% of which appear only once. The source material was peripheral blood. Every receptor here comes from a man in his fifties or sixties with acute or convalescent COVID-19.

J is TRBJ2-7 and V is TRBV7-9; TRBD2 aligns across 10 bases. CDR3 length: 16 amino acids. In germline, CDR1 is SEHNR, CDR2 FQNEAQ (reference sequence). J gave up 2 bases and V 5 bases, and 9 bases lay outside the gene matches. The DNA for the CDR3 is TGTGCCAGCAGCCCTGTCCGACTAGCGGGTACCTACGAGCAGTACTTC. Protein product: CASSPVRLAGTYEQYF.

This chain links TRBV11-2 with TRBJ2-3; 10 nucleotides match TRBD1. CDR1 is SGHAT, CDR2 FQNNGV, per germline. V shed 1 base, J shed 6 bases, and the junction held 7 bases outside the gene matches. The CDR3 covers 16 residues. For the CDR3, the DNA is TGTGCCAGCAGCTTAGGGGGACAGGGGAGGTCGGATACGCAGTATTTT. Translation: CASSLGGQGRSDTQYF.

The chain links TRBV19 to TRBJ1-1; unclear D gene. Trimming stripped 0 bases from V and 1 base from J, with 6 bases between. CDR1 and CDR2 (germline): LNHDA, SQIVND (reference sequence). The CDR3 covers 14 residues. The CDR3 loop is CASSIDSQNTEAFF. CDR3 DNA: TGTGCCAGTAGTATAGATTCACAGAACACTGAAGCTTTCTTT. The whole variable domain, remainder taken from reference TRBV19 and TRBJ1-1, is DGGITQSPKYLFRKEGQNVTLSCEQNLNHDAMYWYRQDPGQGLRLIYYSQIVNDFQKGDIAEGYSVSREKKESFPLTVTSAQKNPTAFYLCASSIDSQNTEAFFGQGTRLTVV.

This chain connects TRBV19 to TRBJ2-1; 15 bases line up with TRBD2. The CDR3 spans 17 residues. CDR1 is LNHDA, CDR2 SQIVND, per germline (reference sequence). J gave up 5 bases and V 6 bases, and 8 bases lay outside the gene matches. The chain's CDR3 is CASRGGLAGGADNEQFF. Written as DNA, the CDR3 is TGTGCCAGTAGGGGGGGACTAGCGGGAGGAGCGGACAATGAGCAGTTCTTC.

This clone was seen a single time. V gene TRBV19 combines with J gene TRBJ2-1, with 11 nucleotides matching TRBD2. There are 15 residues in the CDR3. Germline V gene data show CDR1 as LNHDA and CDR2 as SQIVND (reference sequence). J gave up 9 bases and V 6 bases, and 10 bases lay outside the gene matches. CDR3 DNA sequence: TGTGCCAGTAGGACCGGGACTAGCGGAGGCGGTGAGCAGTTCTTC. This encodes CASRTGTSGGGEQFF.

V usage is TRBV6-2 or TRBV6-3 and J usage is TRBJ2-1; 12 nucleotides match TRBD2. V gave up 5 bases and J gave up 0 bases; unmatched junction bases: 5. The CDR3 spans 17 residues. Per germline, CDR1 MNHEY and CDR2 SVGEGT. The CDR3 DNA is TGTGCCAGCAGTGGGACTAGCGGGCTCCCCTCCTACAATGAGCAGTTCTTC. Its protein product is CASSGTSGLPSYNEQFF.

The chain employs TRBV5-1 and TRBJ2-1; weak D call: TRBD2 (5 bases). CDR3 size: 15 residues. The germline CDR1 and CDR2 sequences are SGHRS and YFSETQ. Deletions cut 0 bases from V and 5 bases from J, with 12 bases between. The chain's CDR3 is CASSLVAGANNEQFF. The CDR3 bases are TGCGCCAGCAGCTTGGTGGCGGGCGCCAACAATGAGCAGTTCTTC. The full variable domain, rest sourced from reference TRBV5-1 and TRBJ2-1, is KAGVTQTPRYLIKTRGQQVTLSCSPISGHRSVSWYQQTPGQGLQFLFEYFSETQRNKGNFPGRFSGRQFSNSRSEMNVSTLELGDSALYLCASSLVAGANNEQFFGPGTRLTVL.

J is TRBJ2-5 and V is TRBV4-3; 9 bases align to TRBD2. Trimming removed 4 bases from V and 0 bases from J; junction bases left unmatched: 12. This CDR3 has 18 amino acids. The germline V gene encodes CDR1 LGHNA and CDR2 YSLEER. DNA for the CDR3: TGCGCCAGCAGCCCCGGAGGAGCGGGAGGTTCGTACCAAGAGACCCAGTACTTC. This encodes CASSPGGAGGSYQETQYF.

This clone was recorded once. The genes are TRBV18 and TRBJ2-2, with 7 bases that match TRBD2. CDR3 length: 17 residues. V gave up 1 base and J gave up 0 bases; unmatched junction bases: 5. The germline CDR1 and CDR2 sequences are KGHSH and LQKENI. CDR3 residues: CASSPHTAGANTGELFF. The CDR3 nucleotides read TGTGCCAGCTCACCACACACCGCGGGGGCGAACACCGGGGAGCTGTTTTTT.

V is TRBV7-2 and J is TRBJ1-4, with D possibly TRBD1 on 6 matching bases. The V end lost 4 bases, the J end lost 7 bases, and 13 bases lay between the germline ends. This CDR3 contains 14 residues. CDR1 SGHTA and CDR2 FQGNSA come from the germline V gene. Here the CDR3 DNA reads TGTGCCAGCAGCTCCAGGGGTTCGGGTGAAAAACTGTTTTTT. As protein: CASSSRGSGEKLFF.

Only one count was recorded for this clone. This sequence joins TRBV3-1 (or the pseudogene TRBV3-2) and TRBJ2-3; 9 nucleotides align to TRBD2. The CDR3 has 17 amino acids. Germline values: CDR1 LGHDT, CDR2 YNNKEL (reference sequence). Losses at the gene ends were 0 bases for V and 0 bases for J; bases not matched to a gene: 4. The CDR3 here is CASSQDGAGGSTDTQYF. The CDR3 nucleotides are TGTGCCAGCAGCCAAGATGGGGCGGGAGGGAGCACAGATACGCAGTATTTT.

The V and J genes are TRBV11-3 and TRBJ2-6; no firm D call. Looked up from germline, CDR1 is SGHNT and CDR2 is YENEEA. This CDR3 is built from 16 residues. Trimming pared 5 bases from V and 0 bases from J, leaving 11 bases between. The CDR3 protein is CASSPRLRSGANVLTF. The CDR3 coding sequence is TGTGCCAGCAGCCCCCGTTTGCGCTCTGGGGCCAACGTCCTGACTTTC.

J is TRBJ2-7 and V is TRBV6-2 or TRBV6-3; TRBD2 matches at 9 bases. The V and J ends lost 2 bases and 9 bases, in that order; junction bases with no gene match: 14. CDR3 length equals 16 residues. Germline assignment: CDR1 MNHEY and CDR2 SVGEGT. The CDR3 DNA follows: TGTGCCAGCAGTTACCCGCTTCGCGGGGGGGACTGGGTGCAGTACTTC. Translated: CASSYPLRGGDWVQYF.

J is TRBJ1-4 and V is TRBV7-9, with D possibly being TRBD1 (6 bases). CDR1 is SEHNR, CDR2 FQNEAQ, per germline (reference sequence). The V end was cut by 5 bases, the J end by 6 bases, with 13 bases between. The CDR3 length is 14 residues. The CDR3 sequence is CASSKDRLDEKLFF. The CDR3 region has the DNA TGTGCCAGCAGCAAAGACAGGCTCGATGAAAAACTGTTTTTT. Filled out from reference TRBV7-9 and TRBJ1-4, the complete variable domain reads DTGVSQNPRHKITKRGQNVTFRCDPISEHNRLYWYRQTLGQGPEFLTYFQNEAQLEKSRLLSDRFSAERPKGSFSTLEIQRTEQGDSAMYLCASSKDRLDEKLFFGSGTQLSVL.

The chain's CDR3 is CASSGTGTPTYSNQPQHF. Here the CDR3 DNA reads TGTGCCAGCAGTGGAACGGGGACACCGACTTATAGCAATCAGCCCCAGCATTTT. The chain links TRBV28 to TRBJ1-5; D possibly corresponds to TRBD1 (6 bases). Germline lookup yields CDR1 MDHEN and CDR2 SYDVKM. The V gene lost 5 bases and the J gene lost 0 bases, with 20 bases spanning the gap. The CDR3 sequence is 18 residues long.

This clone has only one observation. The V and J genes are TRBV27 and TRBJ1-1; TRBD1 matches 7 bases. The junction had 10 bases not matched to a gene; V was cut back by 9 bases and J by 0 bases. CDR3 length: 15 amino acids. Germline CDR1 MNHEY, CDR2 SMNVEV (reference sequence). This CDR3 reads CASSRTGLMNTEAFF. CDR3 bases: TGTGCCAGTAGTAGGACAGGACTGATGAACACTGAAGCTTTCTTT.

The rearrangement uses TRBV24-1 and TRBJ2-2; the match to TRBD1 covers 9 bases. The CDR3 is made up of 16 amino acids. With V trimmed by 3 bases and J by 4 bases, 5 bases remained unmatched. Germline values: CDR1 KGHDR, CDR2 SFDVKD. The CDR3 reads CATSDPGTGFTGELFF. The CDR3 DNA sequence: TGTGCCACCAGTGATCCCGGGACAGGGTTCACCGGGGAGCTGTTTTTT.

The chain links TRBV20-1 to TRBJ2-1, with 11 bases lining up with TRBD2. V lost 3 bases and J lost 0; bases outside the gene matches: 4. This CDR3 has 16 residues. Germline CDR1 and CDR2: DFQATT and SNEGSKA (reference sequence). CDR3 DNA: TGCAGTGCTAGTTACACTAGCGGGAGCTCCTACAATGAGCAGTTCTTC. Translation: CSASYTSGSSYNEQFF.

The gene calls are TRBV10-1 and TRBJ1-2; unclear D gene. CDR3 length equals 13 residues. V lost 1 base to trimming and J lost 6 bases, with 9 bases between them. Germline V lookup: CDR1 WNHNN, CDR2 SYGVQD (reference sequence). The CDR3 nucleotides read TGCGCCAGCAGTGAGTTCCCGGCGGATGGCTACACCTTC. This sequence encodes CASSEFPADGYTF.

Only one count was recorded for this clone. A read error may produce the germline difference seen at one junction end. The chain carries TRBV15 and TRBJ2-1; possible D gene TRBD1, 6 bases. The CDR3 consists of 15 residues. Germline V gene data show CDR1 as LNHNV and CDR2 as YYDKDF (reference sequence). The CDR3 reads CATSGDSTGYNEQFF. The CDR3 bases are TGTGCCACCAGCGGAGACTCAACAGGGTACAATGAGCAGTTCTTC.

This clone was found once. The chain combines TRBV18 with TRBJ1-5; D not certain. Germline assignment: CDR1 KGHSH and CDR2 LQKENI. The V end was cut by 3 bases, the J end by 5 bases, with 8 bases between. The length of the CDR3 is 13 residues. CDR3 sequence (DNA): TGTGCCAGCTCACCGGCCAGTGATCAGCCCCAGCATTTT. It is translated as CASSPASDQPQHF.

This rearrangement joins TRBV12-3 or TRBV12-4 to TRBJ1-4; D is perhaps TRBD1 (5 bases). Trimming stripped 1 base from V and 5 bases from J, with 5 bases between. CDR3 length equals 13 residues. In DNA form, the CDR3 reads TGTGCCAGCAGTTTAGGACAGAATGAAAAACTGTTTTTT. Protein product: CASSLGQNEKLFF.

The rearrangement joins TRBV13 to TRBJ1-1; D ambiguous. Deletions cut 5 bases from V and 2 bases from J, with 12 bases between. CDR1 and CDR2 from the germline V gene are PRHDT and FYEKMQ (reference sequence). The CDR3 loop spans 14 amino acids. The CDR3 reads CASSLTPGNTEAFF. The CDR3 nucleotides read TGTGCCAGCAGCCTAACTCCGGGAAACACTGAAGCTTTCTTT.

CDR3 sequence reads: CASSLYPEAPRRWTEAFF. The CDR3 DNA follows: TGTGCCAGCAGTTTATATCCTGAGGCCCCACGACGGTGGACTGAAGCTTTCTTT. V is TRBV27 and J is TRBJ1-1; D ambiguous. The CDR3 is 18 residues long. The germline V and J ends were trimmed by 1 base and 5 bases, with 23 bases remaining between them. Germline CDR1 MNHEY, CDR2 SMNVEV (reference sequence).

The chain carries TRBV2 and TRBJ1-2, with D hard to call. This CDR3 is built from 12 residues. Germline assignment: CDR1 SNHLY and CDR2 FYNNEI. V lost 0 bases and J 8 bases, leaving 7 bases between the germline ends. This chain's CDR3 is CASSEAVIGYTF. The DNA of the CDR3 is TGTGCCAGCAGTGAAGCCGTAATAGGCTACACCTTC. Looking up the rest from reference TRBV2 and TRBJ1-2 gives the full variable domain: EPEVTQTPSHQVTQMGQEVILRCVPISNHLYFYWYRQILGQKVEFLVSFYNNEISEKSEIFDDQFSVERPDGSNFTLKIRSTKLEDSAMYFCASSEAVIGYTFGSGTRLTVV.